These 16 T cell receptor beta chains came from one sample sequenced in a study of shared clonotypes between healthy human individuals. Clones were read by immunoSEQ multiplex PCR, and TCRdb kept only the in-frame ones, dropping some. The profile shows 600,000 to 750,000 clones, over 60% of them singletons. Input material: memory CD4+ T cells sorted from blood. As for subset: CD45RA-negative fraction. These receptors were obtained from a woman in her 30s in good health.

Here the CDR3 reads CASNPRGRYNEQFF. In DNA form, the CDR3 reads TGTGCCAGTAATCCCCGCGGGAGGTACAATGAGCAGTTCTTC. This sequence joins TRBV19 and TRBJ2-1; 8 nucleotides align to TRBD2. The CDR3 loop spans 14 amino acids. The V segment lost 7 bases and the J segment 4 bases; nucleotides outside the gene matches: 6. Germline V gives CDR1 LNHDA, CDR2 SQIVND (reference sequence).

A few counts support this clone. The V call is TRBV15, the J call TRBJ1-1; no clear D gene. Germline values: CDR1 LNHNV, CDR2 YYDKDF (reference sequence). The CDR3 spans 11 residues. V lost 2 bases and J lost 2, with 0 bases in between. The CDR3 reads CATSRNTEAFF. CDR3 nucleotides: TGTGCCACCAGCAGAAACACTGAAGCTTTCTTT.

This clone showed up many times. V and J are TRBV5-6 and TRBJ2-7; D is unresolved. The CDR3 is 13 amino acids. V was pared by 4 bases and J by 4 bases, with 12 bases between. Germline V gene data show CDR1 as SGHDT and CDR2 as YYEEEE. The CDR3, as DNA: TGTGCCAGCAGCCCTAACTGGGGTTACGAGCAGTACTTC. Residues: CASSPNWGYEQYF.

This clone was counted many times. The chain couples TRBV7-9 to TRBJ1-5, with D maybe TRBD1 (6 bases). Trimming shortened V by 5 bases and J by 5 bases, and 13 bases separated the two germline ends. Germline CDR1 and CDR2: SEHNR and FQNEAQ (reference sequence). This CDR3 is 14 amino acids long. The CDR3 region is CASSPGEGYQPQHF. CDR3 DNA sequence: TGTGCCAGCAGCCCAGGGGAGGGTTATCAGCCCCAGCATTTT.

Written as DNA, the CDR3 is TGCGCCAGCAGCGGGGTGAGGACCGGGGAGCTGTTTTTT. Its protein is CASSGVRTGELFF. The rearrangement links TRBV5-1 to TRBJ2-2; D ambiguous. The CDR3 spans 13 residues. The V gene lost 4 bases and the J gene lost 5 bases, with 9 bases spanning the gap. Looked up from germline, CDR1 is SGHRS and CDR2 is YFSETQ.

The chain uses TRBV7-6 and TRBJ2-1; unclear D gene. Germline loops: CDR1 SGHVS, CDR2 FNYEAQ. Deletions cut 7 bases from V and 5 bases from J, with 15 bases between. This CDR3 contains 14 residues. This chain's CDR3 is CASTHLGRNNEQFF. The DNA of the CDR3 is TGTGCCAGCACCCACCTAGGGCGGAACAATGAGCAGTTCTTC. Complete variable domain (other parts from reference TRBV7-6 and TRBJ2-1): GAGVSQSPRYKVTKRGQDVALRCDPISGHVSLYWYRQALGQGPEFLTYFNYEAQQDKSGLPNDRFSAERPEGSISTLTIQRTEQRDSAMYRCASTHLGRNNEQFFGPGTRLTVL.

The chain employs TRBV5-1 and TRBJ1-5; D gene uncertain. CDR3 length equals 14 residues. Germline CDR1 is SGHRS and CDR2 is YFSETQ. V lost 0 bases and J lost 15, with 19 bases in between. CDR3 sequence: CASSLGVALPEGHF. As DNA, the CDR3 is TGCGCCAGCAGCTTGGGAGTAGCACTCCCAGAAGGGCATTTT. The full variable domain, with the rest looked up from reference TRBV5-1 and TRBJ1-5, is KAGVTQTPRYLIKTRGQQVTLSCSPISGHRSVSWYQQTPGQGLQFLFEYFSETQRNKGNFPGRFSGRQFSNSRSEMNVSTLELGDSALYLCASSLGVALPEGHFGDGTRLSIL.

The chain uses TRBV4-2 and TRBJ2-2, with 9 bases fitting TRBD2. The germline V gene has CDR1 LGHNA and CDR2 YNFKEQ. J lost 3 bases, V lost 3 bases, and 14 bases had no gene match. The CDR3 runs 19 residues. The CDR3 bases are TGTGCCAGCAGCCATGATAAAATCGGACTAGCGACTTACACCGGGGAGCTGTTTTTT. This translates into CASSHDKIGLATYTGELFF.

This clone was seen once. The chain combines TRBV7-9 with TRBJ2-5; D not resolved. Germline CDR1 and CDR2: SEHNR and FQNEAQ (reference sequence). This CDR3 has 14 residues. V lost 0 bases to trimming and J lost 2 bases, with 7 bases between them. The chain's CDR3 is CASSLAMNQETQYF. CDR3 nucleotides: TGTGCCAGCAGCTTAGCCATGAATCAAGAGACCCAGTACTTC.

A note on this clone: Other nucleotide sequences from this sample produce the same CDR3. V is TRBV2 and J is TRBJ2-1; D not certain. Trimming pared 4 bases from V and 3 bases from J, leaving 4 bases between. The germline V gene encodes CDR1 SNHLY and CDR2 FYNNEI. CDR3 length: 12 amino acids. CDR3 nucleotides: TGTGCCAGCAGTGCAGGCTACAATGAGCAGTTCTTC. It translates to CASSAGYNEQFF.

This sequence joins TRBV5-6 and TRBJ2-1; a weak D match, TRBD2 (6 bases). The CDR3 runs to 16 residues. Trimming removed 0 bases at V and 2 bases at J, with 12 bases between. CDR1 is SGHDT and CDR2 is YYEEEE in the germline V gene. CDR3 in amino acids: CASSLAAGLAYNEQFF. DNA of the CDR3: TGTGCCAGCAGCTTGGCAGCGGGCCTGGCCTACAATGAGCAGTTCTTC.

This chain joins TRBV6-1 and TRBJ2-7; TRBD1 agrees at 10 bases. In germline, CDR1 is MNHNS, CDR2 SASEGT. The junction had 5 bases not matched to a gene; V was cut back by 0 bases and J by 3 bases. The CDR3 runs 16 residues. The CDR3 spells CASSEAQGQGSYEQYF. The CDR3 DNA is TGTGCCAGCAGTGAAGCTCAGGGACAGGGGAGCTACGAGCAGTACTTC.

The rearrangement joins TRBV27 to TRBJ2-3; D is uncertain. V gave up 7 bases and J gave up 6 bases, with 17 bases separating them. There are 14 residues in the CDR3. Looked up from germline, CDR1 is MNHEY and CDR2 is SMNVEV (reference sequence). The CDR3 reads CASIRLGGSDTQYF. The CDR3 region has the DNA TGTGCCAGCATTCGCCTCGGTGGCTCGGATACGCAGTATTTT.

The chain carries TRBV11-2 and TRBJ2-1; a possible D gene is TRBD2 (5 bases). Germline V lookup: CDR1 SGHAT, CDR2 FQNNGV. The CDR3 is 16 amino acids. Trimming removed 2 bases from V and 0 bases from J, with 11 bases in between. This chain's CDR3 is CASSLFRGSSYNEQFF. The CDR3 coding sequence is TGTGCCAGCAGCTTATTTAGAGGGAGCTCCTACAATGAGCAGTTCTTC.

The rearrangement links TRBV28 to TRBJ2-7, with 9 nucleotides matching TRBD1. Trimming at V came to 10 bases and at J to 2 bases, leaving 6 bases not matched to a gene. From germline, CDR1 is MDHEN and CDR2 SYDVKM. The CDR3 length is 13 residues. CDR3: CATIGQGTYEQYF. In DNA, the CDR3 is TGTGCCACCATAGGACAGGGGACCTACGAGCAGTACTTC. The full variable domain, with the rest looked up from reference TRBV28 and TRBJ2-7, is DVKVTQSSRYLVKRTGEKVFLECVQDMDHENMFWYRQDPGLGLRLIYFSYDVKMKEKGDIPEGYSVSREKKERFSLILESASTNQTSMYLCATIGQGTYEQYFGPGTRLTVT.

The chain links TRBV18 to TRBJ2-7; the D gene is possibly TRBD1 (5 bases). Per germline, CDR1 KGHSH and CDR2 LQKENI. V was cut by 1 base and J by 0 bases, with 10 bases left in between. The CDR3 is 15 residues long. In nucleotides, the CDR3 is TGTGCCAGCTCACCACTAGGGGAAATCTCCTACGAGCAGTACTTC. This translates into CASSPLGEISYEQYF.